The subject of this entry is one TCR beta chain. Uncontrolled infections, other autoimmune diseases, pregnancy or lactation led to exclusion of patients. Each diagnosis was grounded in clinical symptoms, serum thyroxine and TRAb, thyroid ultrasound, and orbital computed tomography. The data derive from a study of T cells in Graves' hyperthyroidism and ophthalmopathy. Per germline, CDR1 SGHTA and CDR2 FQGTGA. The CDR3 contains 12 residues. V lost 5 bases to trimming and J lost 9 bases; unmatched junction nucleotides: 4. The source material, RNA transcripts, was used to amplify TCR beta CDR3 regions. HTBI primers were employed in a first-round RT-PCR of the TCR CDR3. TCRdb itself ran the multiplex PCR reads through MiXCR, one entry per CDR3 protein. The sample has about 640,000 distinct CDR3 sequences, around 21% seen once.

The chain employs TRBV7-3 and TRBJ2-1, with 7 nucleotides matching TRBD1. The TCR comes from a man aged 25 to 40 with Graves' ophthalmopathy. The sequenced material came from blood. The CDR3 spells CASSQRTGEQFF. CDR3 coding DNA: TGTGCCAGCAGCCAAAGGACAGGTGAGCAGTTCTTC.